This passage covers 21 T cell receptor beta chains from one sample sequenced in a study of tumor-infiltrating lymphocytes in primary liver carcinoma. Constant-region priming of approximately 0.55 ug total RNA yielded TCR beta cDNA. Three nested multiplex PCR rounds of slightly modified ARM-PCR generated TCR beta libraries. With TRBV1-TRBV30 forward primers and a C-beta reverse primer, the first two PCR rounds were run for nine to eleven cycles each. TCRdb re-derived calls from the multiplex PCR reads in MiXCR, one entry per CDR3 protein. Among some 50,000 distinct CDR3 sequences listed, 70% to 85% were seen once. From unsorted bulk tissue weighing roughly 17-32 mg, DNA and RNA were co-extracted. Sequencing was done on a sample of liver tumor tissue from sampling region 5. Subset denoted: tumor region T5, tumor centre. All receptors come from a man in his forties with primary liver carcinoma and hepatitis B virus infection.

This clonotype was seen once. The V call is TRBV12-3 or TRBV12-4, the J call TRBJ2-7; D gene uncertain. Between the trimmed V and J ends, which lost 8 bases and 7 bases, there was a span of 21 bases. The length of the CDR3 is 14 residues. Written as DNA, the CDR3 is TGTGCCAGCCGCCCTACGGGTGTAGTAGGTGAGCAGTACTTC. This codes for CASRPTGVVGEQYF.

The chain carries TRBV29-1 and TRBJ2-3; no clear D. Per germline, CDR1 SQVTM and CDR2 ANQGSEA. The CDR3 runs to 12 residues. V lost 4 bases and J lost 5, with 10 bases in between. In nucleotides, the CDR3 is TGCAGCGTTGCTATAGGTATAGATACGCAGTATTTT. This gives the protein CSVAIGIDTQYF.

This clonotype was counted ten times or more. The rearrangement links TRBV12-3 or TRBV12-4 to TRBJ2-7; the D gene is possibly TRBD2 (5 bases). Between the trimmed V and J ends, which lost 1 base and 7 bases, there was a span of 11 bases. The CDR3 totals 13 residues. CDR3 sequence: CASSLGPRGEQYF. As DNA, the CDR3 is TGTGCCAGCAGTTTAGGACCCCGAGGGGAGCAGTACTTC.

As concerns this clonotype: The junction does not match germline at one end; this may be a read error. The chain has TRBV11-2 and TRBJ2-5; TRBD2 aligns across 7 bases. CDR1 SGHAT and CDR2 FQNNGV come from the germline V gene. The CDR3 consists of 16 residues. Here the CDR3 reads CASSLASSGRGENQYF. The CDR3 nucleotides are TGTGCCAGCAGCTTAGCGAGTAGCGGCCGGGGGGAGAACCAGTACTTC.

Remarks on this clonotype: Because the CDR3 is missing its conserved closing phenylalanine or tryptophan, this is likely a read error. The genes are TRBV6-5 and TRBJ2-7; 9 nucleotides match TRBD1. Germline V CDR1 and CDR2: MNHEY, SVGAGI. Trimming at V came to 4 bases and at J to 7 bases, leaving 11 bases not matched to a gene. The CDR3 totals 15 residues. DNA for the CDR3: TGTGCCAGCAGTTGCGCCTCAGATGGGACAGGGGAGCAGTACTTG. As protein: CASSCASDGTGEQYL.

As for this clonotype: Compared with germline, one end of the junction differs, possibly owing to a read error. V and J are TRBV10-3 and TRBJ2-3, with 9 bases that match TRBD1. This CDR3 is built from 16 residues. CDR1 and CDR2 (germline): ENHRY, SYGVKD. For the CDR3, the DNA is TGTGCCATTAGTGAGGTTGGGACAGGGAGCACAGATACGCAGTATTTT. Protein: CAISEVGTGSTDTQYF.

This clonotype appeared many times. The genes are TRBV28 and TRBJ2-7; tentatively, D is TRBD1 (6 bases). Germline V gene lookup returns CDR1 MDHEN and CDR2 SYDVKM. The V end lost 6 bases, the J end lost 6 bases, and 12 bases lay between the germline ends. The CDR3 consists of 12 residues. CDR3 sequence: CASSLTGAEQYF. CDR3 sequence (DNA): TGTGCCAGCAGCCTGACAGGCGCCGAGCAGTACTTC.

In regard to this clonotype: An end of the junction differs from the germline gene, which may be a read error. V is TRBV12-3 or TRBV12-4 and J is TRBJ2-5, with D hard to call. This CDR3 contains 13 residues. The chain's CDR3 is CASTLDHVEIQYF. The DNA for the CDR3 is TGTGCCAGCACGCTCGACCATGTGGAGATCCAGTACTTC.

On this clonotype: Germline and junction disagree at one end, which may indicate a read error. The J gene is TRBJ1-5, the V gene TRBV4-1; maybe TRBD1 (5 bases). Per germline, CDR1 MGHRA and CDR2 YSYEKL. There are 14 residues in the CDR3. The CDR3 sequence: CASSQGTANEPQHF. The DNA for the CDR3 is TGCGCCAGCAGTCAAGGGACCGCCAATGAGCCCCAGCATTTT.

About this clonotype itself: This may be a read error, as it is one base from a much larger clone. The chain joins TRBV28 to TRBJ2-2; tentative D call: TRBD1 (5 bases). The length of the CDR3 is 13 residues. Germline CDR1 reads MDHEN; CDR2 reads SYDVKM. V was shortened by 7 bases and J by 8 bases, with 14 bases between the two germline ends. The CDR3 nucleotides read TGTGCCAGCAATTCAGGGTGGTCGGGGGAGCTGTTTTTT. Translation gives CASNSGWSGELFF.

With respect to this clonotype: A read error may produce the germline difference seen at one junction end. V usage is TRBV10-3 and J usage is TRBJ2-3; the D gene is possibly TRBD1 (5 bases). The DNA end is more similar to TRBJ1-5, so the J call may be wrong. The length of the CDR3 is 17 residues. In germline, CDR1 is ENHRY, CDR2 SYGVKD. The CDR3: CAISGSSGTTGRDTQHF. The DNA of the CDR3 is TGTGCCATTAGTGGTTCTTCCGGGACTACCGGGAGAGATACGCAGCATTTT.

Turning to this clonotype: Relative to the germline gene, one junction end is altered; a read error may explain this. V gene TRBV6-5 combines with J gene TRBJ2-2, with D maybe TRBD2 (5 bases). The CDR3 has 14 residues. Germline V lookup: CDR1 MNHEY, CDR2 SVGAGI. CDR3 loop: CTSSLTPNTGELLF. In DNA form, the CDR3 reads TGTACCAGCAGTTTAACACCGAACACCGGGGAGTTGCTTTTT.

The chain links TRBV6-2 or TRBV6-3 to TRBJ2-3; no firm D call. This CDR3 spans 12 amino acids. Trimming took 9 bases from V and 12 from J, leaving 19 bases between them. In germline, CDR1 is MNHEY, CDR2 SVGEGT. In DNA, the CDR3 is TGTGCCAGTAGTACCATTGGGAATGACCAGTATTTT. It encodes CASSTIGNDQYF.

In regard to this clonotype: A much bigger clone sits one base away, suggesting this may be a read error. The CDR3 DNA reads as TGTGCCAGCAACCTAGGTCCCGGGACCCTAAGCACAGATACGCAGTATTTT. Translated, it gives CASNLGPGTLSTDTQYF. V gene TRBV7-8 combines with J gene TRBJ2-3; D possibly uses TRBD1 or TRBD2 (5 bases each). CDR1 and CDR2 from the germline V gene are SGHVS and FQNEAQ. The CDR3 has 17 residues. V shed 7 bases and J shed 0 bases, with 20 bases lying between them. Full variable domain (outside the CDR3, taken from reference TRBV7-8 and TRBJ2-3): GAGVSQSPRYKVAKRGQDVALRCDPISGHVSLFWYQQALGQGPEFLTYFQNEAQLDKSGLPSDRFFAERPEGSVSTLKIQRTQQEDSAVYLCASNLGPGTLSTDTQYFGPGTRLTVL.

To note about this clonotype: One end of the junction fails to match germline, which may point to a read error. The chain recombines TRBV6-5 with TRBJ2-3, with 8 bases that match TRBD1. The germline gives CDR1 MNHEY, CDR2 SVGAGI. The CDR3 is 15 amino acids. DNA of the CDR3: TGTGTCAGCAGTTACCGGGACAGGTCCACAGATACACAGTATTTT. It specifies CVSSYRDRSTDTQYF.

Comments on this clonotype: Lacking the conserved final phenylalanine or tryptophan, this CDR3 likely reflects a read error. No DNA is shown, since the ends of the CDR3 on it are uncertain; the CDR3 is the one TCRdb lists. CDR3: CAGSLWTGMKAGANVLTI. The rearrangement uses TRBV6-5 and TRBJ2-6; the DNA was not used to check the table's D call, TRBD1. Germline assignment: CDR1 MNHEY and CDR2 SVGAGI. With termini counted, the CDR3 has 18 amino acids.

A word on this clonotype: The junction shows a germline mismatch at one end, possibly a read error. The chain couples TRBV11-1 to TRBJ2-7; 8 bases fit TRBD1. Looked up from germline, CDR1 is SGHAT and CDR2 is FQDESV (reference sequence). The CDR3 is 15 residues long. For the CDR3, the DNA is TGTGTCAGCAGCTTTGGACAGGGAATGATTGGCGAGCAGTACTTC. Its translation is CVSSFGQGMIGEQYF.

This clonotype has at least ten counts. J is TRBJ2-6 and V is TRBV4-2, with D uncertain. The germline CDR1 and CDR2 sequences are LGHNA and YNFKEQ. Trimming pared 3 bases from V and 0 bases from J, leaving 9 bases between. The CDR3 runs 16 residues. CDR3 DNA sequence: TGTGCCAGCAGCCAGAGCTGGGGCTCTGGGGCCAACGTCCTGACTTTC. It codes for CASSQSWGSGANVLTF.

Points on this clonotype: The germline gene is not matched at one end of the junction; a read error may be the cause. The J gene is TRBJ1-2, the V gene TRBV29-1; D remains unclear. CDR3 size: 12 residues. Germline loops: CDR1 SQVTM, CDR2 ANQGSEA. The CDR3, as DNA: TGCAGCGTTATGTCGGCGGGATTGGGCTATACCTTC. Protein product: CSVMSAGLGYTF.

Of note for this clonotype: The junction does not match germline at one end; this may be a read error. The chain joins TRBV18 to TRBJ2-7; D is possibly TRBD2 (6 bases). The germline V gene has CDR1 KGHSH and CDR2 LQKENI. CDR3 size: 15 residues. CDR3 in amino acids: CASSPDGGASDEQYF. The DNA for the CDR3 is TGTGCCAGCTCACCTGACGGAGGGGCTAGCGACGAACAGTACTTC.

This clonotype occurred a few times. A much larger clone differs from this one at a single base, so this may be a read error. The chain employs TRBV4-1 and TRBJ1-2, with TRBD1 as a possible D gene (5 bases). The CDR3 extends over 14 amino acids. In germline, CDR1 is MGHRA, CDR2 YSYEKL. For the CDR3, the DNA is TGCGCCAGCAACCAAGAAGAAGGGGACTATGGCTACACCTTC. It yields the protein CASNQEEGDYGYTF.